These 27 T cell receptor beta chains came from one sample sequenced in a study of OX40 agonist ivuxolimab in advanced cancers. Assay: immunoSEQ multiplex PCR; the TCRdb copy retains only in-frame clones and omits some. The profile shows just over 90,000 clones, 91% of them singletons. The sample in question was CD4+ or CD8+ T cells sorted from blood, obtained in a trial of the OX40 agonist ivuxolimab. Receptors were obtained from an adult with an advanced solid tumor such as melanoma, head and neck, liver or kidney cancer.

This chain connects TRBV27 to TRBJ2-7, with 9 bases matching TRBD2. CDR1 and CDR2 (germline): MNHEY, SMNVEV (reference sequence). The CDR3 has 14 residues. The trim removed 7 bases at V and 0 bases at J, leaving 4 bases unmatched. CDR3 loop: CASIPAGGSYEQYF. The CDR3 DNA follows: TGTGCCAGCATTCCAGCGGGGGGCTCCTACGAGCAGTACTTC.

The genes are TRBV5-5 and TRBJ2-7; a possible D gene is TRBD2 (5 bases). V lost 2 bases, J lost 7 bases, and 19 bases lay in between. This CDR3 region has 15 residues. Germline lookup yields CDR1 SGHKS and CDR2 YYEKEE (reference sequence). CDR3 amino acids: CASSLLGVTTGEQYF. CDR3 in DNA: TGTGCCAGCAGCTTATTGGGCGTTACGACGGGAGAGCAGTACTTC.

CDR3 sequence: CASSPETSGINEQFF. CDR3 coding DNA: TGTGCCAGCAGCCCCGAGACTAGCGGGATTAATGAGCAGTTCTTC. The chain recombines TRBV7-2 with TRBJ2-1; the match to TRBD2 covers 11 bases. This CDR3 has 15 amino acids. Germline assignment: CDR1 SGHTA and CDR2 FQGNSA. Trimming removed 5 bases from V and 7 bases from J; junction bases left unmatched: 7.

CDR3 region: CASSQGFSGNTIYF. The CDR3 DNA follows: TGCGCCAGCAGCCAAGGGTTCTCTGGAAACACCATATATTTT. The V call is TRBV4-3, the J call TRBJ1-3; D not certain. Trimming took 1 base from V and 0 from J, leaving 4 bases between them. Germline-derived CDR1 and CDR2 are LGHNA and YSLEER. The CDR3 consists of 14 residues.

This rearrangement joins TRBV10-3 to TRBJ2-5; no definite D call. Germline values: CDR1 ENHRY, CDR2 SYGVKD. V lost 2 bases and J 4 bases, leaving 8 bases between the germline ends. The CDR3 is 13 residues long. The CDR3 spells CAISENPGETQYF. The CDR3 DNA follows: TGTGCCATCAGTGAGAATCCCGGAGAGACCCAGTACTTC.

The chain is built from TRBV5-6 and TRBJ2-1; 14 nucleotides agree with TRBD2. Germline lookup yields CDR1 SGHDT and CDR2 YYEEEE. V shed 4 bases, J shed 8 bases, and the junction held 5 bases outside the gene matches. The CDR3 has 15 residues. The chain's CDR3 is CASSPGLAGDHEQFF. CDR3 DNA sequence: TGTGCCAGCAGCCCGGGACTAGCGGGAGACCATGAGCAGTTCTTC.

The chain carries TRBV6-5 and TRBJ2-1; 8 bases are shared with TRBD1. The germline V gene encodes CDR1 MNHEY and CDR2 SVGAGI. The V gene end was trimmed by 7 bases and the J gene end by 7 bases; junction bases not matched to a gene: 9. The CDR3 totals 14 residues. For the CDR3, the DNA is TGTGCCAGCACTAAACCAGGGGGCAGTAATGAGCAGTTCTTC. Encoded protein: CASTKPGGSNEQFF.

The gene calls are TRBV6-1 and TRBJ1-5, with unresolved D. Germline V CDR1 and CDR2: MNHNS, SASEGT. V was trimmed by 3 bases and J by 5 bases, leaving 5 bases between them. The CDR3 is made up of 12 amino acids. The CDR3 DNA reads as TGTGCCAGCAGTGAGTGGGATCAGCCCCAGCATTTT. As protein: CASSEWDQPQHF.

This rearrangement joins TRBV25-1 to TRBJ1-3; D possibly corresponds to TRBD1 (5 bases). Germline V gene lookup returns CDR1 MGHDK and CDR2 SYGVNS. The CDR3 is 18 residues long. V was clipped by 0 bases and J by 0 bases, with 15 bases between them. Here the CDR3 reads CASSEYGGYGISGNTIYF. The CDR3 bases are TGTGCCAGCAGTGAATATGGGGGGTACGGTATCTCTGGAAACACCATATATTTT.

The chain carries TRBV5-6 and TRBJ2-7; TRBD1 is a possible D gene (5 bases). Trimming cost V 4 bases and J 2 bases, with 16 bases left between them. CDR1 is SGHDT and CDR2 is YYEEEE in the germline V gene. The CDR3 contains 15 residues. This chain's CDR3 is CASSPTARATYEQYF. The DNA for the CDR3 is TGTGCCAGCAGCCCCACGGCCAGGGCAACCTACGAGCAGTACTTC.

The CDR3 here is CASRLTGVHTEAFF. CDR3 in DNA: TGTGCCAGCAGACTTACAGGGGTGCACACTGAAGCTTTCTTT. This sequence joins TRBV28 and TRBJ1-1, with TRBD1 matching 7 bases. This CDR3 is built from 14 residues. V shed 6 bases, J shed 3 bases, and the junction held 7 bases outside the gene matches. CDR1 MDHEN and CDR2 SYDVKM come from the germline V gene.

The chain links TRBV5-1 to TRBJ1-1; D uncertain. The CDR3 sequence is 15 residues long. CDR1 and CDR2 (germline): SGHRS, YFSETQ. Between the trimmed V and J ends, which lost 3 bases and 6 bases, there was a span of 18 bases. The CDR3 reads CASSWMDNLGAEAFF. CDR3 DNA sequence: TGCGCCAGCAGCTGGATGGATAACCTAGGCGCTGAAGCTTTCTTT.

The chain links TRBV18 to TRBJ2-1, with 8 bases aligning to TRBD2. Germline loops: CDR1 KGHSH, CDR2 LQKENI. The trim removed 0 bases at V and 1 base at J, leaving 5 bases unmatched. CDR3 length: 17 amino acids. The CDR3 coding sequence is TGTGCCAGCTCACCACCGGTCGGGAGGGTATCCTACAATGAGCAGTTCTTC. Its translation is CASSPPVGRVSYNEQFF.

The chain recombines TRBV4-2 with TRBJ2-1; D possibly uses TRBD1 or TRBD2 (6 bases each). This CDR3 spans 15 amino acids. The ends were cut back, 1 base at V and 6 bases at J, with 13 bases in the middle. The germline V gene encodes CDR1 LGHNA and CDR2 YNFKEQ. Here the CDR3 reads CASSQGPGEANEQFF. The CDR3 bases are TGTGCCAGCAGCCAAGGCCCAGGGGAGGCCAATGAGCAGTTCTTC.

The chain has TRBV19 and TRBJ1-5, with D unresolved. This CDR3 has 14 amino acids. Trimming left V 5 bases short and J 1 base short, with 9 bases between. CDR1 and CDR2 from the germline V gene are LNHDA and SQIVND (reference sequence). CDR3 protein: CASSAAGSNQPQHF. The CDR3 DNA reads as TGTGCCAGTAGTGCCGCGGGGAGCAATCAGCCCCAGCATTTT.

The gene calls are TRBV7-2 and TRBJ1-1; no definite D call. The V end lost 5 bases, the J end lost 4 bases, and 8 bases lay between the germline ends. The CDR3 length is 12 residues. From germline, CDR1 is SGHTA and CDR2 FQGNSA. In DNA, the CDR3 is TGTGCCAGCAGCCCCCGACCCACTGAAGCTTTCTTT. It is translated as CASSPRPTEAFF.

V is TRBV7-3 and J is TRBJ2-5, with D tentatively TRBD2 (6 bases). Germline V gene data show CDR1 as SGHTA and CDR2 as FQGTGA. Trimming took 4 bases from V and 2 from J, leaving 14 bases between them. The CDR3 sequence is 15 residues long. The CDR3, as DNA: TGTGCCAGCAGCTCCCTCGGGACTGGTCAAGAGACCCAGTACTTC. Translated, it gives CASSSLGTGQETQYF.

With regard to this clone: A read error may account for a junction end that differs from germline. This chain joins TRBV5-6 and TRBJ1-2; D possibly corresponds to TRBD1 (6 bases). This CDR3 is built from 13 residues. CDR1 is SGHDT, CDR2 YYEEEE, per germline. CDR3 DNA: TGTGCCAGCAGCTTGGCGACAGGCCTCTTGGGCGCCTTC. Protein product: CASSLATGLLGAF.

The rearrangement links TRBV6-6 to TRBJ1-5; 7 bases fit TRBD1. J gave up 3 bases and V 5 bases, and 4 bases lay outside the gene matches. Germline loops: CDR1 MNHNY, CDR2 SVGAGI (reference sequence). The CDR3 spans 14 residues. The CDR3 DNA sequence: TGTGCCAGCAGTGGCGGGACAGCCAATCAGCCCCAGCATTTT. This gives the protein CASSGGTANQPQHF.

The chain has TRBV5-4 and TRBJ2-1; no definite D call. The CDR3 loop spans 13 amino acids. V shed 0 bases and J shed 7 bases, with 8 bases lying between them. Germline V gene lookup returns CDR1 SGHNT and CDR2 YYREEE (reference sequence). The CDR3 region has the DNA TGTGCCAGCAGCTTGGTTCTGCTGAATGAGCAGTTCTTC. Residues: CASSLVLLNEQFF.

J is TRBJ1-5 and V is TRBV5-5; D might be TRBD1 (6 bases). CDR1 SGHKS and CDR2 YYEKEE come from the germline V gene (reference sequence). Trimming removed 2 bases from V and 0 bases from J, with 15 bases in between. This CDR3 is 17 amino acids long. This CDR3 reads CASSFSAGAYSNQPQHF. Here the CDR3 DNA reads TGTGCCAGCAGCTTCTCGGCAGGGGCTTATAGCAATCAGCCCCAGCATTTT.

The chain uses TRBV5-5 and TRBJ1-4, with TRBD1 matching over 8 bases. Trimming at V came to 4 bases and at J to 6 bases, leaving 8 bases not matched to a gene. Germline V CDR1 and CDR2: SGHKS, YYEKEE (reference sequence). The CDR3 is 15 residues long. CDR3 nucleotides: TGTGCCAGCAGCCCCCAGGGGGCTGGGGATGAAAAACTGTTTTTT. Encoded protein: CASSPQGAGDEKLFF.

V is TRBV28 and J is TRBJ1-2; no definite D call. Per the germline V gene, CDR1 is MDHEN and CDR2 is SYDVKM. The CDR3 runs to 14 residues. The V gene lost 2 bases and the J gene lost 8 bases, with 15 bases spanning the gap. The CDR3 protein is CASSLGQTWWGYTF. CDR3 coding DNA: TGTGCCAGCAGTTTAGGTCAGACTTGGTGGGGCTACACCTTC.

The chain couples TRBV18 to TRBJ2-5; TRBD1 agrees at 8 bases. The V gene's germline CDR1 is KGHSH and CDR2 LQKENI. This CDR3 spans 15 amino acids. The V gene end was trimmed by 1 base and the J gene end by 1 base; junction bases not matched to a gene: 2. The CDR3 DNA reads as TGTGCCAGCTCACCACAAACAGGGGGCCAAGAGACCCAGTACTTC. Translation: CASSPQTGGQETQYF.

The CDR3 sequence is CASSVGDSRDEQYF. The CDR3 DNA sequence: TGTGCCAGCTCAGTTGGGGACTCCAGGGACGAGCAGTACTTC. The chain joins TRBV7-9 to TRBJ2-7, with a tentative D call TRBD2 (6 bases). The CDR3 loop spans 14 amino acids. Trimming took 8 bases from V and 5 from J, leaving 19 bases between them. Germline values: CDR1 SEHNR, CDR2 FQNEAQ (reference sequence).

The chain combines TRBV6-5 with TRBJ2-3; TRBD1 matches 9 bases. From germline, CDR1 is MNHEY and CDR2 SVGAGI. J gave up 3 bases and V 2 bases, and 3 bases lay outside the gene matches. The CDR3 totals 15 residues. The CDR3 spells CASSYGTGITDTQYF. The CDR3 nucleotides read TGTGCCAGCAGTTACGGGACAGGGATTACAGATACGCAGTATTTT.

This sequence joins TRBV10-3 and TRBJ2-1; 12 bases are shared with TRBD1. With 0 bases clipped from V and 8 bases from J, the junction kept 5 bases outside the gene matches. Looked up from germline, CDR1 is ENHRY and CDR2 is SYGVKD. This CDR3 contains 16 residues. CDR3 loop: CAISESGTGGKDEQFF. DNA of the CDR3: TGTGCCATCAGTGAGTCCGGGACAGGGGGCAAGGATGAGCAGTTCTTC.